This T cell receptor (beta chain) was observed in a study of blood T cell repertoires in COVID-19. At the level of the study: Sample material is recorded as cDNA or gDNA derived from T cells, B-cell-depleted T cells, or PBMCs.

V lost 2 bases and J lost 6; bases outside the gene matches: 7. This CDR3 is built from 15 residues. Germline V gene data show CDR1 as SGHDN and CDR2 as FVKESK. This clone occurred a few times. Sequenced by immunoSEQ multiplex PCR; TCRdb stores in-frame clones only, minus some. The sample lists tens of thousands of clones, 78% occurring once. Sample: peripheral blood. V gene TRBV14 combines with J gene TRBJ1-1; 9 positions match TRBD1. The receptor comes from a man in his sixties with COVID-19, enrolled during active disease. The chain's CDR3 is CASSQWGQGISEAFF. CDR3 DNA sequence: TGTGCCAGCAGCCAATGGGGACAGGGAATATCTGAAGCTTTCTTT.